The clone carrying this T cell receptor (beta chain) was seen only a few times. Its specificity is unknown. Two oligonucleotides, mixed equimolar, formed the beta constant-region primer covering TRBC1 and TRBC2. In TCRdb, the UMI-ligation and nested PCR reads were re-called with MiXCR into one record per CDR3 protein. The sample lists 140,000 to 150,000 distinct CDR3 sequences, over 15% occurring once. The CDR3 contains 14 residues. With 8 bases removed from V and 7 bases from J, the gap between germline ends came to 17 bases. CDR1 and CDR2 from the germline V gene are MNHEY and SMNVEV (reference sequence). The sample belongs to a study of naive and memory T cell subsets. Study outcomes and limitations: In CD4 and CD8 cells, diversity dropped from naive through EMRA. Findings for naive and memory subsets could not be checked against ground truth.

Sequencing was carried out using naive CD4+ T cells from blood. The origin of this receptor is a human donor in good health. The J gene is TRBJ2-2, the V gene TRBV27, with D possibly TRBD2 on 6 matching bases. The chain's CDR3 is CASRHSAGIGELFF. CDR3 in DNA: TGTGCCAGCCGCCACTCGGCGGGGATCGGGGAGCTGTTTTTT.